This T cell receptor (beta chain) originates from a study of cytomegalovirus exposure and HLA in healthy donors. Study-level background: From about 180 million T cells, an earlier analysis saw around 120 million unique TCR beta sequences.

The germline CDR1 and CDR2 sequences are SGHDT and YYEEEE. V dropped 0 bases and J dropped 0; count of bases not matched to a gene: 1. The CDR3 is made up of 15 amino acids. Researchers ran the PCR with 60 Vbeta and 13 Jbeta primers. The data were produced by immunoSEQ multiplex PCR, yet TCRdb's version contains in-frame clones alone and is incomplete. The profile shows around 150,000 clones, roughly 80% of them singletons. The TCR comes from a female donor in good health and CMV-seronegative. Sequences were obtained from PBMCs. The rearrangement joins TRBV5-6 to TRBJ2-3; 7 bases map to TRBD2. CDR3 sequence (DNA): TGTGCCAGCAGCTTGGGAGCGGGGAGCACAGATACGCAGTATTTT. Protein: CASSLGAGSTDTQYF.